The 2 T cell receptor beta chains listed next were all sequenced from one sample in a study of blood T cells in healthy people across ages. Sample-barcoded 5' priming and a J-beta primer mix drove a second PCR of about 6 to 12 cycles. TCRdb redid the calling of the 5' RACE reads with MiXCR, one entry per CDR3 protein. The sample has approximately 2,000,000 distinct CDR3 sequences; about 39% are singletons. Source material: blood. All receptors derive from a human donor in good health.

This CDR3 is CASSQAQPFNEKLFF. In DNA form, the CDR3 reads TGTGCCAGCAGCCAAGCGCAGCCTTTTAATGAAAAACTGTTTTTT. The V call is TRBV3-1, the J call TRBJ1-4; D is uncertain. With 1 base removed from V and 4 bases from J, the gap between germline ends came to 10 bases. The CDR3 loop spans 15 amino acids. CDR1 LGHDT and CDR2 YNNKEL come from the germline V gene (reference sequence).

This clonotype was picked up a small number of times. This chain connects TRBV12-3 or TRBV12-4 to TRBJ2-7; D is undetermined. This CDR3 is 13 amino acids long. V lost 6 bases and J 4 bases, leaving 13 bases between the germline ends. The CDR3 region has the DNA TGTGCCAGCAGCCAAGCCTGGGGTTACGAGCAGTACTTC. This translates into CASSQAWGYEQYF.